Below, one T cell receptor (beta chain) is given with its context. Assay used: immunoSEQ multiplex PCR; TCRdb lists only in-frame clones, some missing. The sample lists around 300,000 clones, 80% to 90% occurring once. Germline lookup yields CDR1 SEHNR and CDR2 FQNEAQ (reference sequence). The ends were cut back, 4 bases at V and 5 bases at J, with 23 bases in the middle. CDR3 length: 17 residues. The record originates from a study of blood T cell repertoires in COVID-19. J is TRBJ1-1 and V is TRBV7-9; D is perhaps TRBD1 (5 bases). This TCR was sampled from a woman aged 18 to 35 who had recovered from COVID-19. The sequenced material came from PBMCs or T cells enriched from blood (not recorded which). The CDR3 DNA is TGTGCCAGCAGCTCGACCCGGTGGGGGGAAGGACGGACTGAAGCTTTCTTT. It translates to CASSSTRWGEGRTEAFF.